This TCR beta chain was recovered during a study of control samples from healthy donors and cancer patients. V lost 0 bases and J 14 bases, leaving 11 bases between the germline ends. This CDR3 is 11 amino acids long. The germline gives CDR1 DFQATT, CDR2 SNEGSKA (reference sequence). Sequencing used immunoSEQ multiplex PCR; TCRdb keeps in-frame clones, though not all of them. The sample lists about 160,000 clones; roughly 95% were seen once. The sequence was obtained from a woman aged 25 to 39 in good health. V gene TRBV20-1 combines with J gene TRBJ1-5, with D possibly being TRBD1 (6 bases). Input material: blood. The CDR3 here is CSARDPPGEHF. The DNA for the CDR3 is TGCAGTGCTAGAGATCCTCCAGGGGAGCATTTT.